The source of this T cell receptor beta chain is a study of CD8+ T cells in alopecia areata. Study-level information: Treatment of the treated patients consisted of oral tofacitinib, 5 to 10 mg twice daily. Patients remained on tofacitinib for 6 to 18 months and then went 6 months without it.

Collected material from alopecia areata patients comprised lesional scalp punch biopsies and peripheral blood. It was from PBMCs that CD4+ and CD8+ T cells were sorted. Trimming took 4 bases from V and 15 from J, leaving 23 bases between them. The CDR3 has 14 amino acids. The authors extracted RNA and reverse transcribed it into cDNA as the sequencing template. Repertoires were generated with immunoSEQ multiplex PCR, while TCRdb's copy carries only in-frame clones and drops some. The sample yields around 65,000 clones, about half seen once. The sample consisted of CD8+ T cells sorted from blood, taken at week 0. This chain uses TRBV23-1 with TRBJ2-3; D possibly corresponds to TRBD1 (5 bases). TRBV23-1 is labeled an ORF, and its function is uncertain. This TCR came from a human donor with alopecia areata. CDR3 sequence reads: CASSRCGWLQGLYF. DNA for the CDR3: TGCGCCAGCAGTCGTTGTGGTTGGCTCCAGGGCCTATATTTT.